This TCR beta chain stems from a study of regulatory T cells in long-lasting Graves disease. This clonotype was found many times. TCR beta libraries were built with iRepertoire HTBI primers and Arm-PCR of CDR3 regions. Per the original methods: The samples yielded some 62 TRBV and about 15 TRBJ segments. TCRdb fed the multiplex PCR reads into MiXCR, producing one record per CDR3 protein. The V and J calls and clone size come from TCRdb's table, not from the authors' own analysis. The top ten clones hold approximately 17% of a sample with some 340,000 distinct CDR3 sequences, 12% of them seen once. CDR1 is ENHRY and CDR2 is SYGVKD in the germline V gene. CDR3 size: 15 residues. V lost 8 bases, J lost 5 bases, and 21 bases lay in between. Time point defined: newly diagnosed GD, antithyroid drugs for less than 3 months. PBMCs provided the RNA from which the TCR library was made. This sample was also put to use in a study of T cells in Graves' hyperthyroidism and ophthalmopathy. This second study says: Blood samples included most of the expanded thyroid clonotypes exceeding 0.001. Separation of ophthalmopathy from stable hyperthyroidism was achieved by a 13 V-J model. The model anticipated ophthalmopathy a median about six months pre-onset.

The sample was peripheral blood mononuclear cells (PBMCs), taken at new diagnosis, from a patient treated with antithyroid drugs. This sequence was found in a woman under 30 with Graves disease. This chain links TRBV10-3 with TRBJ2-5; D gene ambiguous. CDR3 sequence reads: CAIGPHEPKRETQYF. CDR3 in DNA: TGTGCCATCGGCCCCCATGAGCCCAAGAGGGAGACCCAGTACTTC.